The rows below give T cell receptor beta chains drawn from one sample of a study of T cells in localized non-small cell lung cancer. The assay was immunoSEQ multiplex PCR, and TCRdb's table has in-frame clones only and misses some. The table shows about 82,000 clones, with about three quarters occurring only once. This specimen consisted of PBMCs, obtained before any cancer treatment. The receptors stem from a man aged 40 to 75 with stage II squamous cell lung carcinoma. Both conserved end residues are part of each CDR3. A D gene is named only where the DNA matches it firmly. Clone size is shown for a subset of rows, as once, few, many or a class of expanded clone.

v_gene	j_gene	d_gene	abundance	CDR3aa	CDR3nt
TRBV4-2	TRBJ2-3	.	.	CASSQDLVAMDTQYF	TGTGCCAGCAGCCAAGATCTGGTAGCAATGGATACGCAGTATTTT
TRBV7-9	TRBJ2-3	.	.	CASSFYAADTQYF	TGTGCCAGCAGCTTTTACGCCGCAGATACGCAGTATTTT
TRBV2	TRBJ1-6	TRBD1	.	CASRGQYNSPLHF	TGTGCCAGCAGGGGACAGTATAATTCACCCCTCCACTTT
TRBV20-1	TRBJ2-5	.	.	CSARVGETQYF	TGCAGTGCTAGAGTGGGAGAGACCCAGTACTTC
TRBV7-2	TRBJ2-1	.	.	CASSLVGKEQFF	TGTGCCAGCAGCTTAGTAGGGAAGGAGCAGTTCTTC
TRBV5-1	TRBJ1-6	.	.	CASSLRPVNSPLHF	TGCGCCAGCAGCTTGCGGCCTGTTAATTCACCCCTCCACTTT
TRBV2	TRBJ2-1	.	.	CASSESVPKFF	TGTGCCAGCAGTGAATCGGTGCCCAAGTTCTTC
TRBV7-9	TRBJ2-7	TRBD2	.	CASSGGLAGAVWEQYF	TGTGCCAGCAGCGGGGGACTAGCGGGAGCCGTCTGGGAGCAGTACTTC
TRBV27	TRBJ1-6	.	.	CASSLSISSYNSPLHF	TGTGCCAGCAGTTTATCGATATCCTCCTATAATTCACCCCTCCACTTT
TRBV7-2	TRBJ2-7	.	.	CASSVQPQGAYEQYF	TGTGCCAGCAGCGTACAACCCCAAGGGGCCTACGAGCAGTACTTC
TRBV6-1	TRBJ2-7	TRBD1	.	CALGTGGDEQYF	TGTGCCCTCGGGACAGGGGGAGACGAGCAGTACTTC
TRBV4-3	TRBJ2-5	.	once	CASSPGWSETQYF	TGCGCCAGCAGCCCAGGGTGGTCAGAGACCCAGTACTTC
TRBV4-1	TRBJ2-7	.	.	CASSHPDSPYEQYF	TGCGCCAGCAGCCACCCTGACAGCCCCTACGAGCAGTACTTC
TRBV5-1	TRBJ1-2	.	.	CASSPDFTSYGYTF	TGCGCCAGCAGCCCCGACTTTACGTCCTATGGCTACACCTTC
TRBV28	TRBJ2-1	.	.	CASSLSRGNEQFF	TGTGCCAGCAGTTTATCCAGGGGAAATGAGCAGTTCTTC
TRBV7-3	TRBJ1-6	.	.	CASSLGSLTTPLHF	TGTGCCAGCAGCTTGGGCAGCCTGACGACGCCCCTCCACTTT
TRBV28	TRBJ1-1	.	.	CASSVGWNTEAFF	TGTGCCAGCAGTGTCGGGTGGAACACTGAAGCTTTCTTT
TRBV2	TRBJ1-1	.	few	CASRRGGDTEAFF	TGTGCCAGCAGAAGGGGAGGGGACACTGAAGCTTTCTTT
TRBV4-1	TRBJ1-2	.	many	CASSHDTGVNGYTF	TGCGCCAGCAGCCACGACACAGGAGTAAACGGCTACACCTTC
TRBV6-5	TRBJ1-1	TRBD1	.	CASSYETGSPTEAFF	TGTGCCAGCAGTTACGAGACAGGGAGTCCCACTGAAGCTTTCTTT
TRBV7-7	TRBJ2-2	.	.	CASSLGQPGAGELFF	TGTGCTAGCAGCTTAGGTCAACCGGGGGCCGGGGAGCTGTTTTTT
TRBV19	TRBJ2-7	TRBD1	.	CASSSTGGGRYEQYF	TGTGCCAGTAGTTCGACAGGGGGCGGGAGATACGAGCAGTACTTC
TRBV30	TRBJ1-2	TRBD1	few	CAWGQGYGYTF	TGTGCCTGGGGACAGGGCTATGGCTACACCTTC
TRBV29-1	TRBJ2-7	.	.	CSVVVAYEQYF	TGCAGCGTTGTTGTGGCCTACGAGCAGTACTTC
TRBV5-5	TRBJ1-2	.	.	CASSLAGGQRGYTF	TGTGCCAGCAGCTTGGCCGGAGGACAGCGGGGCTACACCTTC
TRBV28	TRBJ2-7	.	.	CASSLYAFATGDYEQYF	TGTGCCAGCAGTTTGTATGCGTTCGCGACGGGGGACTACGAGCAGTACTTC
TRBV6-5	TRBJ1-4	TRBD1	.	CASSSNRDRGHLFF	TGTGCCAGCAGTTCGAACCGGGACAGGGGACATCTGTTTTTT
TRBV9	TRBJ2-7	TRBD1	.	CASSPGTGGLAKSYEQYF	TGTGCCAGCAGCCCAGGGACAGGGGGCCTCGCCAAGTCCTACGAGCAGTACTTC
TRBV9	TRBJ2-2	TRBD1	.	CASSVGLPNRGRLTGELFF	TGTGCCAGCAGCGTAGGACTCCCTAACAGGGGGCGGTTGACCGGGGAGCTGTTTTTT
TRBV6-1	TRBJ2-7	.	few	CASRSGLGYEQYF	TGTGCCAGCAGATCAGGGCTCGGCTACGAGCAGTACTTC
TRBV10-2	TRBJ1-5	.	few	CASSPSDSNQPQHF	TGCGCCAGCAGTCCCTCAGATAGCAATCAGCCCCAGCATTTT
TRBV11-1	TRBJ1-1	TRBD1	few	CASSPGQLEAFF	TGTGCCAGCAGCCCGGGACAGCTTGAAGCTTTCTTT
TRBV13	TRBJ2-5	.	.	CASSVYGVKTQYF	TGTGCCAGCAGCGTATACGGGGTAAAGACCCAGTACTTC
TRBV5-1	TRBJ1-2	.	.	CASSLTNEGYTF	TGCGCCAGCAGCTTGACCAATGAGGGCTACACCTTC
TRBV4-3	TRBJ2-5	.	.	CASSQDFREQETQYF	TGCGCCAGCAGCCAAGATTTTCGCGAACAAGAGACCCAGTACTTC
TRBV29-1	TRBJ2-6	.	once	CSAVSGANVLTF	TGCAGCGCTGTATCTGGGGCCAACGTCCTGACTTTC
TRBV14	TRBJ1-3	.	.	CASSRQISGNTIYF	TGTGCCAGCAGCCGGCAGATCTCTGGAAACACCATATATTTT
TRBV28	TRBJ2-2	.	.	CASSPTRTAGELFF	TGTGCCAGCAGTCCCACCAGGACTGCCGGGGAGCTGTTTTTT
TRBV28	TRBJ2-2	TRBD1	.	CASSPLVTAATGVTGELFF	TGTGCCAGCAGCCCTTTAGTTACTGCCGCGACAGGGGTCACCGGGGAGCTGTTTTTT
TRBV11-2	TRBJ2-1	.	.	CASSLAGEGEQFF	TGTGCCAGCAGCTTAGCAGGGGAGGGAGAGCAGTTCTTC
TRBV28	TRBJ1-1	.	once	CASNKYTEAFF	TGTGCCAGCAATAAGTACACTGAAGCTTTCTTT
TRBV15	TRBJ1-1	.	.	CATSSRVGRGNTEAFF	TGTGCCACCAGCAGTAGGGTAGGGAGGGGTAACACTGAAGCTTTCTTT
TRBV5-1	TRBJ1-2	TRBD1	.	CASSVQTGDYGYTF	TGCGCCAGCAGCGTTCAGACAGGGGACTATGGCTACACCTTC
TRBV4-2	TRBJ2-7	TRBD2	.	CASSQDLAGGREQYF	TGTGCCAGCAGCCAAGATCTAGCGGGAGGAAGAGAGCAGTACTTC
TRBV4-2	TRBJ1-2	TRBD1	few	CASSRAQGPSDYGYTF	TGTGCCAGCAGCCGGGCACAGGGGCCATCCGACTATGGCTACACCTTC
TRBV5-1	TRBJ1-2	.	.	CASSLQGGDGYTF	TGCGCCAGCAGCTTACAGGGAGGGGATGGCTACACCTTC